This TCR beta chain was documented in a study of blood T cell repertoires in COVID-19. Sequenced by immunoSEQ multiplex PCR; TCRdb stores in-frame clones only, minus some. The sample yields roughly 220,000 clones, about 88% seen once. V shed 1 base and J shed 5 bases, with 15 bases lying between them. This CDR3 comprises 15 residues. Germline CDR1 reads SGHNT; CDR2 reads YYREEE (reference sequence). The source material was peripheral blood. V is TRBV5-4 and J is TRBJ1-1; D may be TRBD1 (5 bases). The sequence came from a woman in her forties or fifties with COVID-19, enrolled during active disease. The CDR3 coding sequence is TGTGCCAGCAGCTTGCTGGGGTTCGGGGGAACTGAAGCTTTCTTT. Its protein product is CASSLLGFGGTEAFF.